The present TCR beta chain was sequenced within a study of identical twins (dated by TCRdb to about 2016). With regard to the full study: The study deep-sequenced TCR alpha and beta repertoires from monozygotic twins, unrelated adults of various ages and cord blood to test whether fetal clonotypes persist. To rule out contamination, replicate twin experiments were performed at different times with different library preparation protocols.

The library was generated by 5' RACE. The run used an Illumina HiSeq 2000. A universal primer binding site was introduced by template switching, and a unique molecular identifier was present in the final cDNA, enabling accurate counting of TCR cDNA molecules. Specific primers in the conserved constant-segment region were used to synthesize first-strand cDNA for the TCR alpha and beta chains. Each cDNA library was double barcoded, with a SMART-Mk sample barcode plus Illumina barcodes, to control for contamination. Two successive PCR steps introduced TruSeq adapter sequences along with Illumina sample barcodes. TCR alpha and beta cDNA libraries were sequenced on the Illumina HiSeq platform with custom primers. The authors' pipeline ran thus. Raw reads were processed with MiGEC to extract unique molecular identifiers, and MiXCR was used to determine CDR3 positions. For each individual, recombination models were inferred using an EM algorithm with the repgenHMM and IGoR tools. Shared clonotypes were analyzed with the tcR package in R, and sharing was normalized by the product of cloneset sizes. To study raw recombination without the effects of thymic and clonal selection, out-of-frame nonproductive sequences were analyzed. TCRdb applied fastp at Q25 and MiXCR to the public reads, then kept only in-frame beta chains. All rows with the same CDR3 protein become a single entry with the most common DNA and genes. The V and J calls were determined by TCRdb, not by the authors. For this sample there are 100,000 or so distinct CDR3 sequences; around 5.5% appear just once. Around 12% of the sample rests with the top ten.

Overall results and qualifications from the work: Abundant cord blood beta clonotypes carried fewer insertions; young adult naive repertoires showed a weaker similar trend, while memory repertoires showed none. In monozygotic twins, out-of-frame TCR alpha sharing was systematically underestimated by recombination models, although the models agreed with sharing between unrelated individuals. Zero-insertion analyses could be partly confounded by invariant T cells such as MAIT and iNKT, although diverse VJ usage argued against such confounding for most clonotypes. Compared with coincidental sharing between unrelated individuals, out-of-frame TCR alpha sequences shared between twins had an excess of sequences with low generation probability. Because the same donors could not be followed over many years, conclusions were based on cross-sectional statistical analysis. In beta out-of-frame sequences, excess twin sharing was weaker, because having fewer shared sequences lowered the signal-to-noise ratio.

This clonotype was seen ten or more times. Its target antigen remains unknown. Base quality data are lacking; no much larger clone is found one base away. All donors were healthy Caucasians. Miltenyi CD45RO+ enrichment and human naive T-cell isolation kits were used to isolate memory (CD45RO+) and naive T cells from PBMC. The sequence was collected from a woman in her forties or fifties in good health. Sequencing used memory T cells sorted from blood. Reading the label with the study, this specimen's cell subset or site is: CD45RO+ enriched T cells.

CDR3 sequence: CASSLPGRYEQYF. DNA sequence: TGTGCCAGCAGCTTGCCGGGTCGCTACGAGCAGTACTTC. Recombination joined TRBV5-4 with TRBJ2-7, with the D gene call left open. Per the germline V gene (reference sequence), SGHNT is the CDR1 and YYREEE is the CDR2. V is shortened by 1 base, J by 3 bases, and the region joining them spans 8 bases. The CDR3 holds 13 amino acids from the cysteine to the phenylalanine. Left in the record is the CDR3 DNA by itself, 39 bases read in frame from the first base.